The entry below gives a single T cell receptor beta chain sequence along with its context. Its specificity is unknown. This record belongs to a study of shared clonotypes between healthy human individuals. General study results and limits: The small donor group covered limited genetic and exposure diversity.

This CDR3 has 16 amino acids. Here immunoSEQ multiplex PCR was the method, and the copy in TCRdb shows in-frame clones only, minus some. The sample records approximately 2.5 million clones, more than 90% being singletons. The J gene is TRBJ1-4, the V gene TRBV21-1; the table gives TRBD1 as D, unverified against the DNA. TRBV21-1 is noted as a pseudogene. The sample consisted of naive CD4+ T cells sorted from blood. Documented subset: CD45RA+ positively selected. The sequence was collected from a man aged 18 to 29 in good health. CDR3 in DNA: TGTGCCAGCAGCAATGGAGGGACAGGGAGTCCTGAAAAACTGTTTTTT. Translating it yields CASSNGGTGSPEKLFF.